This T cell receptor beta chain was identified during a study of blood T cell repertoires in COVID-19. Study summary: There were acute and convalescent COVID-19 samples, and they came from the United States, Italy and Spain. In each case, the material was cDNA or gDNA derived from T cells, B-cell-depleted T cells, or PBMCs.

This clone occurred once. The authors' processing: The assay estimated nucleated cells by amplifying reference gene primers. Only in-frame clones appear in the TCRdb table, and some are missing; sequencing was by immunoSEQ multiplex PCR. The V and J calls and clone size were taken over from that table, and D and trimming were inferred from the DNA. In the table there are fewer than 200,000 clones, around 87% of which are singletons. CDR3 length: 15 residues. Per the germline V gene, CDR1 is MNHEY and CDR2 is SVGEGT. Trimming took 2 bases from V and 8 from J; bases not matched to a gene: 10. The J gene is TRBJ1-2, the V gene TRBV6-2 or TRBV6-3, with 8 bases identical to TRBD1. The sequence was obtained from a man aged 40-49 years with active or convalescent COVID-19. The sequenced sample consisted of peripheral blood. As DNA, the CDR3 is TGTGCCAGCAGTTACCAATCTGGACAGGGTGAAGGCTACACCTTC. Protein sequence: CASSYQSGQGEGYTF.